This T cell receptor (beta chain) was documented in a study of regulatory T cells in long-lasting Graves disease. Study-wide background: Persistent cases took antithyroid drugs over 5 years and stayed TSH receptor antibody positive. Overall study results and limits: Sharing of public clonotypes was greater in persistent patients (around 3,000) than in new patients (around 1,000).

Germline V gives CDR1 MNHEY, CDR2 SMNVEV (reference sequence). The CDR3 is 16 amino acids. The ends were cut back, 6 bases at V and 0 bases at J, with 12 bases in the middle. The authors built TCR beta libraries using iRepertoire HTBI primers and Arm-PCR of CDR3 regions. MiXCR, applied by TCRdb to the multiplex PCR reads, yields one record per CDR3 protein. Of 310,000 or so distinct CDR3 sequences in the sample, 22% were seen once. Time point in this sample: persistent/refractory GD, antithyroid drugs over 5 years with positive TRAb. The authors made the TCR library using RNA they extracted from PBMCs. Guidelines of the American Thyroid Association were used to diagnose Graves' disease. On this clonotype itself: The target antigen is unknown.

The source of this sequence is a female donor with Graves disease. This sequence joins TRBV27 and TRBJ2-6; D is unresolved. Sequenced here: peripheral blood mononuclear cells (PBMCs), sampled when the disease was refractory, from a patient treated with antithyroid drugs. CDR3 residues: CASSSPGYSGANVLTF. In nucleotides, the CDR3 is TGTGCCAGCAGCTCTCCAGGTTACTCTGGGGCCAACGTCCTGACTTTC.